This T cell receptor beta chain comes out of a study of T cell changes during pregnancy in multiple sclerosis. Generated by immunoSEQ multiplex PCR, the TCRdb table keeps only in-frame clones and is missing some. In the table there are around 57,000 clones, 90% of which are singletons. This clone has only one observation. This receptor was taken from a female donor in good health, enrolled as a control in a pregnancy study. The sequences come from peripheral blood, collected in the first trimester of pregnancy.

CDR3 sequence (DNA): TGTGCCAGCAGCTTGTCTCGGCTAGCGGGGCGCCAGTATTTT. This sequence encodes CASSLSRLAGRQYF. The chain links TRBV5-6 to TRBJ2-3; 9 nucleotides line up with TRBD2. Germline V lookup: CDR1 SGHDT, CDR2 YYEEEE. The CDR3 loop spans 14 amino acids. After removal of 1 base from V and 12 bases from J, the junction contained 9 bases not matched to a gene. Supplemented by reference TRBV5-6 and TRBJ2-3, the full variable domain reads DAGVTQSPTHLIKTRGQQVTLRCSPKSGHDTVSWYQQALGQGPQFIFQYYEEEERQRGNFPDRFSGHQFPNYSSELNVNALLLGDSALYLCASSLSRLAGRQYFGPGTRLTVL.